The present TCR beta chain was sequenced within a study of human T cells and chemical hapten exposure. This clonotype was picked up a small number of times. What it binds is not known. The sample's time point: pre-sensitization, week 0. Treatment reported: therapeutic diphenylcyclopropenone sensitization with weekly scalp DPC. TCRdb independently ran MiXCR on the RACE reads; one entry per CDR3 protein. The data hold some 360,000 distinct CDR3 sequences, with less than 6.5% observed a single time. General observations from the study: Compared to controls, expanded TCRs made significantly more large clusters of similar CDR3s.

CDR1 is DFQATT, CDR2 SNEGSKA, per germline (reference sequence). Deletions cut 5 bases from V and 4 bases from J, with 9 bases between. This CDR3 comprises 11 residues. The source material was whole blood, sampled in connection with sensitization to the hapten diphenylcyclopropenone (DPC). The chain employs TRBV20-1 and TRBJ2-7; tentative D call: TRBD2 (5 bases). This TCR was sampled from a woman in her forties or fifties with alopecia areata. Some clones in this sample may be carry-over from other donors' samples. The CDR3 loop is CSAPRGYEQYF. The CDR3 DNA reads TGCAGTGCTCCTCGGGGATACGAGCAGTACTTC.